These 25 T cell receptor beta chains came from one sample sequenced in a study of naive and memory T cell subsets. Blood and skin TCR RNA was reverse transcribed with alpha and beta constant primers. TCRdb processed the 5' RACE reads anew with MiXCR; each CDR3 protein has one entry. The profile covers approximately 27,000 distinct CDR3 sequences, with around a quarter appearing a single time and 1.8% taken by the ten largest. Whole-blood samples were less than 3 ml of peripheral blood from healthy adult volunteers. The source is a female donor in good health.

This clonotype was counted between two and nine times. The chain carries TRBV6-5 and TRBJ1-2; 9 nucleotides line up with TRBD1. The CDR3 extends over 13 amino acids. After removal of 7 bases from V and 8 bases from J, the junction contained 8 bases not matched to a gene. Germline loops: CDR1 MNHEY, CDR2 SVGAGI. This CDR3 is CASKIQGANGYTF. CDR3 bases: TGTGCCAGCAAGATACAGGGGGCAAACGGCTACACCTTC.

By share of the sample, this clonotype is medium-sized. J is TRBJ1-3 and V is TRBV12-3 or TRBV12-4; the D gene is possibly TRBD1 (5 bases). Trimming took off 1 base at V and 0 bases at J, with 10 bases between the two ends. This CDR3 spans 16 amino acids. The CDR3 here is CASSLGTGYSGNTIYF. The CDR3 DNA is TGTGCCAGCAGTTTAGGAACAGGCTACTCTGGAAACACCATATATTTT.

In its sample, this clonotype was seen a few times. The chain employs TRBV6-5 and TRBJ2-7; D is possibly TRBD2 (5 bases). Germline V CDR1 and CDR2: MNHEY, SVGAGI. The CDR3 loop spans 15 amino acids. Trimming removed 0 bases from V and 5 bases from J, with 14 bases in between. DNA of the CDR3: TGTGCCAGCAGTTACTCCCCGGCGACGGGGAACGAGCAGTACTTC. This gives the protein CASSYSPATGNEQYF.

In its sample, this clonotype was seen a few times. The CDR3 protein is CASSHRGRNTGELFF. CDR3 nucleotides: TGTGCCAGCAGCCACAGGGGGAGGAACACCGGGGAGCTGTTTTTT. This chain links TRBV6-6 with TRBJ2-2; the match to TRBD1 covers 8 bases. V lost 6 bases and J lost 1; bases outside the gene matches: 4. This CDR3 contains 15 residues. CDR1 MNHNY and CDR2 SVGAGI come from the germline V gene (reference sequence).

Written as DNA, the CDR3 is TGTGCCAGCAGCTTCCTGACCAGGGGGGATTCTGGGGCCAACGTCCTGACTTTC. This codes for CASSFLTRGDSGANVLTF. This chain joins TRBV5-6 and TRBJ2-6; D may be TRBD1 (7 bases). The CDR3 consists of 18 residues. Germline V CDR1 and CDR2: SGHDT, YYEEEE. The germline V and J ends were trimmed by 2 bases and 1 base, with 16 bases remaining between them. The full variable domain, with the rest looked up from reference TRBV5-6 and TRBJ2-6, is DAGVTQSPTHLIKTRGQQVTLRCSPKSGHDTVSWYQQALGQGPQFIFQYYEEEERQRGNFPDRFSGHQFPNYSSELNVNALLLGDSALYLCASSFLTRGDSGANVLTFGAGSRLTVL.

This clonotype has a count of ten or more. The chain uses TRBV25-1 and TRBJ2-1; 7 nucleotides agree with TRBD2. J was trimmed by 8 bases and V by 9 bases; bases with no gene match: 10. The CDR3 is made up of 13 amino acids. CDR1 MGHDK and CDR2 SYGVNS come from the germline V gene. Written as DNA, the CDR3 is TGTGCCAGTCAGCGGGGTCTTTACGATGAGCAGTTCTTC. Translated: CASQRGLYDEQFF.

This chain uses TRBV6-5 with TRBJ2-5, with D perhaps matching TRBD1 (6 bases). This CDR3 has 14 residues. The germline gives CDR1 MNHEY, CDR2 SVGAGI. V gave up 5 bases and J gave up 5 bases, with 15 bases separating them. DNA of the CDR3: TGTGCCAGCAGTCCCTACACTAGGGGGGAGACCCAGTACTTC. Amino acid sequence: CASSPYTRGETQYF.

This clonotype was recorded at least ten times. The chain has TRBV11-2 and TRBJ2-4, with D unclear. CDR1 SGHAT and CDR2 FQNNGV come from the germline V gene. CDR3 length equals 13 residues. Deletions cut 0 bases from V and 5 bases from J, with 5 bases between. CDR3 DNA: TGTGCCAGCAGCTTAGACAGGCAAAACATTCAGTACTTC. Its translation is CASSLDRQNIQYF.

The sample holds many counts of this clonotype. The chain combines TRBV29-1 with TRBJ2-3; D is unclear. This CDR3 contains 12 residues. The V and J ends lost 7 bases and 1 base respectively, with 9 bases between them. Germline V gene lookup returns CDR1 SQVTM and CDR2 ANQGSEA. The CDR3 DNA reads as TGCAGCGGCTTAACAGGCACAGATACGCAGTATTTT. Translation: CSGLTGTDTQYF.

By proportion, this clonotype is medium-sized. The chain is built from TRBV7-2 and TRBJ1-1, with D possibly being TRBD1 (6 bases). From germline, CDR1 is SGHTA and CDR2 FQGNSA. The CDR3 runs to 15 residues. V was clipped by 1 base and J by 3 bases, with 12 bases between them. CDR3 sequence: CASSLDPGVHTEAFF. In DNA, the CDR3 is TGTGCCAGCAGCTTAGACCCAGGGGTCCACACTGAAGCTTTCTTT. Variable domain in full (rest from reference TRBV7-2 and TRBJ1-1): GAGVSQSPSNKVTEKGKDVELRCDPISGHTALYWYRQSLGQGLEFLIYFQGNSAPDKSGLPSDRFSAERTGGSVSTLTIQRTQQEDSAVYLCASSLDPGVHTEAFFGQGTRLTVV.

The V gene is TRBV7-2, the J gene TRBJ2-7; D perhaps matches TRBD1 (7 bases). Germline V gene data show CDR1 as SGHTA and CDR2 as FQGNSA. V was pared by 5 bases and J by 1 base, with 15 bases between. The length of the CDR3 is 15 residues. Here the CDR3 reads CASSPGGGGSYEQYF. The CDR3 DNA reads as TGTGCCAGCAGCCCAGGGGGAGGAGGTTCCTACGAGCAGTACTTC. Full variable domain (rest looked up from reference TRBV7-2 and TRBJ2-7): GAGVSQSPSNKVTEKGKDVELRCDPISGHTALYWYRQSLGQGLEFLIYFQGNSAPDKSGLPSDRFSAERTGGSVSTLTIQRTQQEDSAVYLCASSPGGGGSYEQYFGPGTRLTVT.

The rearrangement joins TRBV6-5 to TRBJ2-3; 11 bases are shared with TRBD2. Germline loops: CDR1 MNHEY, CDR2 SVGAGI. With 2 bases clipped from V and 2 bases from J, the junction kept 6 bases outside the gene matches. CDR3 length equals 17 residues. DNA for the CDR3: TGTGCCAGCAGTTACATCGCTAGCGGGGGGCCCACAGATACGCAGTATTTT. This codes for CASSYIASGGPTDTQYF.

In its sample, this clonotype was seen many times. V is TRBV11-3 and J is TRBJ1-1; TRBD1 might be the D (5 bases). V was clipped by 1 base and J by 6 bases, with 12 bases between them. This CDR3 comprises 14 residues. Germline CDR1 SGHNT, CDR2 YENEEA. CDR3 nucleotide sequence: TGTGCCAGCAGCTTAGGAGGGGTGATGGCTGAAGCTTTCTTT. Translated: CASSLGGVMAEAFF. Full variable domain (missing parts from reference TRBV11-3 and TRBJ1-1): EAGVVQSPRYKIIEKKQPVAFWCNPISGHNTLYWYLQNLGQGPELLIRYENEEAVDDSQLPKDRFSAERLKGVDSTLKIQPAELGDSAVYLCASSLGGVMAEAFFGQGTRLTVV.

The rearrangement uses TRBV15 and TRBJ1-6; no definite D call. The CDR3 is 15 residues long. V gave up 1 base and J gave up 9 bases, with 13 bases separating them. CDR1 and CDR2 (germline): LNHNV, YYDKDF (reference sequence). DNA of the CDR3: TGTGCCACCAGCAGAGCTTGGCCCACCGGTTCACCCCTCCACTTT. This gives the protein CATSRAWPTGSPLHF.

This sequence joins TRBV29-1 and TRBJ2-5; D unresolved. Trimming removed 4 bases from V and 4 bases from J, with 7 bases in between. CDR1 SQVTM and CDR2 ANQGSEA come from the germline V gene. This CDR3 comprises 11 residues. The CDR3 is CSVVGGETQYF. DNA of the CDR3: TGCAGCGTTGTGGGCGGAGAGACCCAGTACTTC.

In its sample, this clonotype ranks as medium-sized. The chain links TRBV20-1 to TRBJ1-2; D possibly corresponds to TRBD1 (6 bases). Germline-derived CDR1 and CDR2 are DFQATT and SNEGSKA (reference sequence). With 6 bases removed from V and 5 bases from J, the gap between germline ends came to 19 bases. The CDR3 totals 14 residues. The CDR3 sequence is CSARKGVVRYGYTF. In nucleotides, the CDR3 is TGCAGTGCACGAAAGGGGGTGGTACGGTATGGCTACACCTTC.

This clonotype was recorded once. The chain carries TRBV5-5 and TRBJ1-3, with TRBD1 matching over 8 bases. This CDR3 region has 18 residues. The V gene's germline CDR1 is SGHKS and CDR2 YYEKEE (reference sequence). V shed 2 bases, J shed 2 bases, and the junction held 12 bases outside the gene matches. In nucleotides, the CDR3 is TGTGCCAGCAGCTTTCGTCAGGGGGCTAACTTACCTGGAAACACCATATATTTT. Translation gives CASSFRQGANLPGNTIYF.

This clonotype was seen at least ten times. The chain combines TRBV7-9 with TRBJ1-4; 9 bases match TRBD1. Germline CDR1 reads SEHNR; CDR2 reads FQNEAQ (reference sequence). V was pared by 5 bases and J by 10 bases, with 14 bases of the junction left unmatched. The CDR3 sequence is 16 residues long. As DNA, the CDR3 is TGTGCCAGCAGCGCCCAACAGGGGGCATTTATACGAAAACTGTTTTTT. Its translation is CASSAQQGAFIRKLFF.

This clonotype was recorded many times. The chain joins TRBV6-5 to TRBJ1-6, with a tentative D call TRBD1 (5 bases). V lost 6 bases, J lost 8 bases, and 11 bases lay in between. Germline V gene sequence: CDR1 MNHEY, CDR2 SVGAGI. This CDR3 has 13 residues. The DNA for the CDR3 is TGTGCCAGCAGAAGGGGAGGATATTCACCCCTCCACTTT. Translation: CASRRGGYSPLHF.

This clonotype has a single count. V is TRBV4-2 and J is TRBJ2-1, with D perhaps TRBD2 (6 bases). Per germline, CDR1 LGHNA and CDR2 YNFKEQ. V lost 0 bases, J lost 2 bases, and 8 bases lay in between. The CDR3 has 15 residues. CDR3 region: CASSQELAAYNEQFF. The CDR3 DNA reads TGTGCCAGCAGCCAAGAACTAGCCGCCTACAATGAGCAGTTCTTC.

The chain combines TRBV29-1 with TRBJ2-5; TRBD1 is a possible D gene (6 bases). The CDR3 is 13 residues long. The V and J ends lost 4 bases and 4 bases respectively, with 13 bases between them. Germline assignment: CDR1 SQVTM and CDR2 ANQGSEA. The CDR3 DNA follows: TGCAGCGTTGGTCAGGGGATCGGAGAGACCCAGTACTTC. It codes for CSVGQGIGETQYF.

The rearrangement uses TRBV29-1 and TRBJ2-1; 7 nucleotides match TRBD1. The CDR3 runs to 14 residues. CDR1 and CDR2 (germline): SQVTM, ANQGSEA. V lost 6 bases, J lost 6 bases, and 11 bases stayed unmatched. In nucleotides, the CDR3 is TGCAGCGTCCTTGGGACAGAAGATCTCAATGAGCAGTTCTTC. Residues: CSVLGTEDLNEQFF.

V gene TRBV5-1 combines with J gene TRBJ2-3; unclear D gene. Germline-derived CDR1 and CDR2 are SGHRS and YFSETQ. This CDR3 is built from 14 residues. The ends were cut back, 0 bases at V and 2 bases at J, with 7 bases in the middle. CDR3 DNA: TGCGCCAGCAGCTTGGACGGAGACACAGATACGCAGTATTTT. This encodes CASSLDGDTDTQYF.

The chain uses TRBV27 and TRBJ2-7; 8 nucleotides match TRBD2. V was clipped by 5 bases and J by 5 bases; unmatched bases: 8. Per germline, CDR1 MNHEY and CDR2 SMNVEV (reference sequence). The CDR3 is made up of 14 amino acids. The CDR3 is CASSPRTSFDEQYF. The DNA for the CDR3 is TGTGCCAGCAGTCCTAGGACTAGCTTCGACGAGCAGTACTTC.

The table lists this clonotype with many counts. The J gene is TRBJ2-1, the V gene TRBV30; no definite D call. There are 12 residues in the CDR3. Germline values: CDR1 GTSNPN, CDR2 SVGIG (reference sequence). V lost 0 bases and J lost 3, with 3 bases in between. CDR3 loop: CAWSVNYNEQFF. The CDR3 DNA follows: TGTGCCTGGAGTGTCAACTACAATGAGCAGTTCTTC. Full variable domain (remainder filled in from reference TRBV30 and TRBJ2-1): SQTIHQWPATLVQPVGSPLSLECTVEGTSNPNLYWYRQAAGRGLQLLFYSVGIGQISSEVPQNLSASRPQDRQFILSSKKLLLSDSGFYLCAWSVNYNEQFFGPGTRLTVL.